This is a list of T cell receptor beta chains from one sample in a study of shared clonotypes between healthy human individuals. Libraries were prepared by immunoSEQ multiplex PCR; TCRdb keeps only in-frame clonotypes and omits some of them. The data hold about 2 million clones, with about 95% observed a single time. The sequenced material came from naive CD8+ T cells sorted from blood. All receptors come from a man aged 18 to 30 in good health. CDR3s include the opening cysteine and the closing phenylalanine or tryptophan. The order of the fields is D gene, J gene, clone size, V gene, CDR3 protein, CDR3 DNA. The D gene is left open where the match is weak. Only some rows state a clone size, as once, few, many or a class for expanded clones.

d_gene: NA
j_gene: TRBJ2-5
abundance: NA
v_gene: TRBV28
CDR3aa: CAARKDLGEETQYF
CDR3nt: TGTGCCGCCAGGAAAGACTTGGGAGAAGAGACCCAGTACTTC

d_gene: NA
j_gene: TRBJ1-1
abundance: NA
v_gene: TRBV28
CDR3aa: CASSLESKNTEAFF
CDR3nt: TGTGCCAGCAGTCTTGAGTCAAAGAACACTGAAGCTTTCTTT

d_gene: NA
j_gene: TRBJ1-5
abundance: once
v_gene: TRBV2
CDR3aa: CASSDTLMYSNQPQHF
CDR3nt: TGTGCCAGCAGTGACACTTTAATGTATAGCAATCAGCCCCAGCATTTT

d_gene: NA
j_gene: TRBJ2-7
abundance: NA
v_gene: TRBV6-5
CDR3aa: CASSPGIPYEQYF
CDR3nt: TGTGCCAGCAGTCCAGGGATTCCCTACGAGCAGTACTTC

d_gene: NA
j_gene: TRBJ2-7
abundance: NA
v_gene: TRBV30
CDR3aa: CAWSEGIGFVEQYF
CDR3nt: TGTGCCTGGAGTGAGGGGATTGGTTTTGTCGAGCAGTACTTC

d_gene: TRBD1
j_gene: TRBJ2-5
abundance: once
v_gene: TRBV7-7
CDR3aa: CASSRQGGETQYF
CDR3nt: TGTGCTAGCAGCCGACAGGGGGGAGAGACCCAGTACTTC

d_gene: NA
j_gene: TRBJ2-7
abundance: NA
v_gene: TRBV27
CDR3aa: CASSHNRVHEQYF
CDR3nt: TGTGCCAGCAGTCACAACAGGGTCCACGAGCAGTACTTC

d_gene: NA
j_gene: TRBJ1-2
abundance: NA
v_gene: TRBV10-2
CDR3aa: CASSDPGLKNYGYTF
CDR3nt: TGCGCCAGCAGTGATCCGGGACTCAAAAACTATGGCTACACCTTC

d_gene: NA
j_gene: TRBJ2-7
abundance: NA
v_gene: TRBV7-9
CDR3aa: CASSLTHEQYF
CDR3nt: TGTGCCAGCAGCTTAACGCACGAGCAGTACTTC

d_gene: TRBD2
j_gene: TRBJ2-7
abundance: NA
v_gene: TRBV6-6
CDR3aa: CASGKRGVSDEQYF
CDR3nt: TGTGCCAGCGGCAAGCGGGGGGTTAGTGACGAGCAGTACTTC

d_gene: TRBD2
j_gene: TRBJ2-1
abundance: NA
v_gene: TRBV4-3
CDR3aa: CASSQVGAGGNEQFF
CDR3nt: TGCGCCAGCAGCCAAGTCGGAGCGGGGGGAAATGAGCAGTTCTTC

d_gene: NA
j_gene: TRBJ2-3
abundance: NA
v_gene: TRBV27
CDR3aa: CASSLWAPSGTDTQYF
CDR3nt: TGTGCCAGCAGTTTATGGGCCCCTAGCGGCACAGATACGCAGTATTTT

d_gene: NA
j_gene: TRBJ1-1
abundance: NA
v_gene: TRBV5-5
CDR3aa: CASSFGTVTEAFF
CDR3nt: TGTGCCAGCAGCTTCGGGACGGTGACTGAAGCTTTCTTT

d_gene: TRBD1
j_gene: TRBJ2-7
abundance: once
v_gene: TRBV11-3
CDR3aa: CASSFGTGASYEQYF
CDR3nt: TGTGCCAGCAGCTTCGGGACAGGGGCCTCCTACGAGCAGTACTTC

d_gene: TRBD2
j_gene: TRBJ2-5
abundance: NA
v_gene: TRBV6-5
CDR3aa: CASSYTTSGRETQYF
CDR3nt: TGTGCCAGCAGTTATACGACGAGCGGGAGAGAGACCCAGTACTTC

d_gene: NA
j_gene: TRBJ1-1
abundance: few
v_gene: TRBV30
CDR3aa: CAWTPDTPNTEAFF
CDR3nt: TGTGCCTGGACTCCGGACACCCCGAACACTGAAGCTTTCTTT

d_gene: NA
j_gene: TRBJ2-7
abundance: NA
v_gene: TRBV4-1
CDR3aa: CASSQDPILETEYF
CDR3nt: TGCGCCAGCAGCCAAGATCCCATACTCGAGACGGAGTACTTC

d_gene: TRBD2
j_gene: TRBJ2-1
abundance: NA
v_gene: TRBV7-2
CDR3aa: CASSLVVGLAESSYNEQFF
CDR3nt: TGTGCCAGCAGCTTAGTGGTCGGGCTAGCGGAAAGCTCCTACAATGAGCAGTTCTTC

d_gene: NA
j_gene: TRBJ2-1
abundance: NA
v_gene: TRBV4-1
CDR3aa: CASSQGYNEQFF
CDR3nt: TGCGCCAGCAGCCAAGGGTACAATGAGCAGTTCTTC

d_gene: TRBD2
j_gene: TRBJ2-7
abundance: NA
v_gene: TRBV28
CDR3aa: CASSQLTSGGNEQYF
CDR3nt: TGTGCCAGCAGCCAACTCACTAGCGGGGGGAACGAGCAGTACTTC

d_gene: NA
j_gene: TRBJ1-2
abundance: NA
v_gene: TRBV29-1
CDR3aa: CSVVGRVNYGYTF
CDR3nt: TGCAGCGTTGTGGGTAGGGTCAACTATGGCTACACCTTC

d_gene: NA
j_gene: TRBJ2-1
abundance: NA
v_gene: TRBV5-6
CDR3aa: CASSLMDEQFF
CDR3nt: TGTGCCAGCAGCTTAATGGATGAGCAGTTCTTC

d_gene: NA
j_gene: TRBJ2-3
abundance: NA
v_gene: TRBV2
CDR3aa: CASMNGGNTQYF
CDR3nt: TGTGCCAGCATGAACGGGGGCAATACGCAGTATTTT

d_gene: NA
j_gene: TRBJ2-7
abundance: NA
v_gene: TRBV7-9
CDR3aa: CASSRGAPYEQYF
CDR3nt: TGTGCCAGCAGTCGCGGGGCCCCCTACGAGCAGTACTTC

d_gene: NA
j_gene: TRBJ1-6
abundance: NA
v_gene: TRBV6-6
CDR3aa: CASRNSPLHF
CDR3nt: TGTGCCAGCAGGAATTCACCCCTCCACTTT

d_gene: NA
j_gene: TRBJ1-2
abundance: NA
v_gene: TRBV27
CDR3aa: CASSLVGEDYGYTF
CDR3nt: TGTGCCAGCAGTTTAGTTGGGGAGGACTATGGCTACACCTTC

d_gene: TRBD1
j_gene: TRBJ1-1
abundance: NA
v_gene: TRBV9
CDR3aa: CASSVGQGEVKVTEAFF
CDR3nt: TGTGCCAGCAGCGTAGGGCAGGGGGAAGTTAAGGTAACTGAAGCTTTCTTT

d_gene: NA
j_gene: TRBJ2-7
abundance: NA
v_gene: TRBV27
CDR3aa: CASSTSTLMGEQYF
CDR3nt: TGTGCCAGCAGTACTAGTACTCTCATGGGCGAGCAGTACTTC

d_gene: TRBD1
j_gene: TRBJ2-5
abundance: NA
v_gene: TRBV29-1
CDR3aa: CSARGQGDQETQYF
CDR3nt: TGCAGCGCGAGAGGACAGGGAGACCAAGAGACCCAGTACTTC